The source of this T cell receptor beta chain is a study of spatial heterogeneity in lung cancer. Study-level findings and limits: Tumoral mutation counts were tracked by counts of expanded intratumoral alpha and beta TCRs. Quantities of ubiquitous and regional expanded TCRs paralleled ubiquitous and regional nonsynonymous mutations, respectively.

This CDR3 has 14 amino acids. Germline CDR1 is LNHNV and CDR2 is YYDKDF (reference sequence). The germline V and J ends were trimmed by 1 base and 6 bases, with 9 bases remaining between them. This clonotype was observed at least ten times. Its antigen is still unknown. The time point: sample taken at primary tumor resection. In each case, whole RNA from tumor, nontumor lung or frozen PBMC was sequenced unsorted. TCRdb re-analysed the 5' RACE reads in MiXCR, keeping a single row per CDR3 protein. The table records about 100,000 distinct CDR3 sequences, approximately 4% of them present only once. This material consisted of lung tumor tissue, taken at surgery. The chain carries TRBV15 and TRBJ1-4; no clear D gene. This receptor was taken from a male donor with early-stage non-small cell lung cancer. The CDR3: CATSRVGEDEKLFF. The CDR3 DNA reads as TGTGCCACCAGCAGAGTGGGTGAGGATGAAAAACTGTTTTTT.